These T cell receptor beta chains were read from a single sample in a study of beta chain features in type 1 diabetes. Profiling relied on immunoSEQ multiplex PCR, and the TCRdb table lists in-frame clones only, not all of them. This sample has around 650,000 clones; 9.5% to 15% occur once, and the top ten carry more than 0.095%. Sequenced: naive CD4+ T cells from blood. The receptors were gathered from a man aged 30 to 39 with type 1 diabetes. CDR3s include the opening cysteine and the closing phenylalanine or tryptophan. D genes are given only for firm matches. The size of a clone is reported for some rows only, either as once, few or many, or as a class for expanded clones.

size: few; J: TRBJ1-2; V: TRBV9; D: TRBD1; CDR3: CASSGPGQDYGYTF; DNA: TGTGCCAGCAGCGGGCCGGGACAGGACTATGGCTACACCTTC
size: NA; J: TRBJ1-5; V: TRBV5-1; D: TRBD1; CDR3: CASSLGQGPNQPQHF; DNA: TGCGCCAGCAGCTTGGGACAGGGGCCCAATCAGCCCCAGCATTTT
size: few; J: TRBJ1-4; V: TRBV29-1; D: NA; CDR3: CSVSQQGESGEKLFF; DNA: TGCAGCGTTTCCCAACAGGGAGAGAGTGGTGAAAAACTGTTTTTT
size: NA; J: TRBJ1-5; V: TRBV7-9; D: NA; CDR3: CASSPLGGSGQPQHF; DNA: TGTGCCAGCAGCCCGCTCGGGGGGTCTGGTCAGCCCCAGCATTTT
size: few; J: TRBJ1-2; V: TRBV19; D: TRBD1; CDR3: CASSVTGGADYGYTF; DNA: TGTGCCAGTAGTGTGACAGGGGGCGCCGACTATGGCTACACCTTC
size: few; J: TRBJ1-1; V: TRBV7-9; D: TRBD1; CDR3: CASSSQGGDTEAFF; DNA: TGTGCCAGCAGCTCCCAGGGGGGGGACACTGAAGCTTTCTTT
size: few; J: TRBJ2-7; V: TRBV5-6; D: NA; CDR3: CASSVSRQHVYEQYF; DNA: TGTGCCAGCAGCGTAAGTCGACAGCACGTCTACGAGCAGTACTTC
size: few; J: TRBJ2-7; V: TRBV14; D: TRBD1; CDR3: CASSPPGTGNEQYF; DNA: TGTGCCAGCAGCCCCCCCGGGACAGGGAACGAGCAGTACTTC
size: few; J: TRBJ2-1; V: TRBV5-1; D: NA; CDR3: CASSPGGTSYNEQFF; DNA: TGCGCCAGCAGCCCCGGGGGGACAAGTTACAATGAGCAGTTCTTC
size: NA; J: TRBJ2-3; V: TRBV13; D: TRBD2; CDR3: CASSLGLAGGHTDTQYF; DNA: TGTGCCAGCAGCTTGGGACTAGCGGGGGGCCATACAGATACGCAGTATTTT
size: few; J: TRBJ1-1; V: TRBV10-3; D: TRBD1; CDR3: CAIRVSPGQGAQAFF; DNA: TGTGCCATCAGGGTCTCTCCGGGACAGGGGGCTCAAGCTTTCTTT